The present entry profiles one TCR beta chain with its context. In this sample, this clonotype turned up many times. Its recognized antigen is unknown. It has no much larger one-base neighbor in the sample; base qualities were not kept. TCRdb lists the instrument as Illumina HiSeq 1500. TCRdb itself trimmed the public reads at Q25 with fastp, ran MiXCR and retained productive beta chains. Entries that share a CDR3 protein sequence are merged under the most common genes and DNA. This sample is represented by under 350,000 distinct CDR3 sequences; 9.5% of them were singletons. Approximately 4.5% of the sample lies in the top ten. The data originate from a study of T cell repertoires in cytomegalovirus infection (dated by TCRdb to about 2019). As for the study more broadly: Donor HLA type was relevant to the analysis, because carriage of CMV infection together with the matching HLA type was indicated by public TCR beta signatures.

What the research found in general, with its limitations: The ex vivo response was dominated by HLA-C-restricted CMV-specific TCR beta clonotypes, which also provided the single most frequent clonotype in two of eight donors. In both this cohort and an independent roughly 350-donor cohort, the cumulative frequency of public TCR beta family members distinguished carriers of CMV infection plus the relevant HLA type.

From the cysteine through the phenylalanine, the CDR3 covers 17 amino acids. Of the read, only the CDR3 DNA is kept; its 51 bases are in frame from base 1. CDR1 and CDR2 are drawn from the germline V gene: SGHTA, FQGNSA. Trimming at the junction amounts to 1 base on V and 0 bases on J, and the germline ends lie 13 bases apart. Sample: PBMCs. This clonotype was sampled from a human donor in good health (CMV status not recorded). Some clones in this sample may be carry-over from other donors' samples. Recombination connected TRBV7-2 to TRBJ1-3; the D gene is unclear. The CDR3 amino acid sequence is: CASSLVSAGASGNTIYF. Read as DNA, the sequence is TGTGCCAGCAGCTTAGTGTCGGCGGGCGCCTCTGGAAACACCATATATTTT.